This T cell receptor beta chain was captured by sequencing in a study of T cells of healthy individuals. V lost 10 bases, J lost 2 bases, and 15 bases lay in between. The CDR3 runs 14 residues. The germline CDR1 and CDR2 sequences are ENHRY and SYGVKD. This clonotype was observed at least ten times. TCRdb itself ran the 5' RACE reads through MiXCR, one entry per CDR3 protein. The sample yields more than 60,000 distinct CDR3 sequences, roughly 15% seen once. The chain joins TRBV10-3 to TRBJ1-5; D possibly corresponds to TRBD1 (5 bases). The sequence was obtained from a human donor in good health. CDR3 sequence reads: CASSPGSGNQPQHF. The DNA of the CDR3 is TGTGCCAGTTCTCCAGGGTCGGGCAATCAGCCCCAGCATTTT.